The 9 T cell receptor beta chains below were found in one sample sequenced in a study of cytomegalovirus exposure and HLA in healthy donors. Primers for the PCR totalled 60 Vbeta and 13 Jbeta. This table comes from immunoSEQ multiplex PCR, and its TCRdb copy is limited to in-frame clones, with some not included. The table has roughly 150,000 clones, around three quarters seen once. The sample taken for sequencing was PBMCs. These receptors all stem from a middle-aged woman in good health and CMV-seropositive.

The chain combines TRBV5-6 with TRBJ2-1; no clear D gene. CDR3 length: 13 residues. Germline CDR1 reads SGHDT; CDR2 reads YYEEEE. Trimming stripped 0 bases from V and 4 bases from J, with 5 bases between. CDR3 protein: CASSLVSYNEQFF. CDR3 sequence (DNA): TGTGCCAGCAGCTTGGTCAGTTACAATGAGCAGTTCTTC.

The CDR3 nucleotides read TGTGCCAGCAGTGAAGGGGGCAGTCAGCCCCAGCATTTT. Translated, it gives CASSEGGSQPQHF. This chain uses TRBV2 with TRBJ1-5; possible D gene TRBD1, 5 bases. The CDR3 consists of 13 residues. The germline gives CDR1 SNHLY, CDR2 FYNNEI. The V end lost 1 base, the J end lost 6 bases, and 7 bases lay between the germline ends.

The rearrangement uses TRBV21-1 and TRBJ1-1. TRBV21-1 is a known pseudogene. The CDR3 consists of 13 residues. The CDR3 here is CASSPSSSTEAFF. The CDR3 DNA reads as TGTGCCAGCAGTCCAAGCTCGTCGACTGAAGCTTTCTTT.

The chain couples TRBV7-9 to TRBJ2-7; 7 bases agree with TRBD1. Germline trimming cut 5 bases from V and 5 bases from J; bases unmatched to any gene: 6. This CDR3 has 13 amino acids. Per the germline V gene, CDR1 is SEHNR and CDR2 is FQNEAQ (reference sequence). The CDR3 protein is CASSTTTGHEQYF. As DNA, the CDR3 is TGTGCCAGCAGCACGACGACAGGGCACGAGCAGTACTTC.

This clone appeared a few times. The chain links TRBV6-5 to TRBJ1-1; D is perhaps TRBD1 (5 bases). Germline lookup yields CDR1 MNHEY and CDR2 SVGAGI. The V end lost 5 bases, the J end lost 6 bases, and 16 bases lay between the germline ends. The CDR3 has 14 residues. The CDR3 DNA reads TGTGCCAGCAGTCAGGGTCCGGGAGGCGCTGAAGCTTTCTTT. It codes for CASSQGPGGAEAFF.

The chain is built from TRBV30 and TRBJ1-1; D gene ambiguous. CDR1 GTSNPN and CDR2 SVGIG come from the germline V gene (reference sequence). V lost 0 bases, J lost 0 bases, and 20 bases lay in between. The length of the CDR3 is 18 residues. CDR3: CAWSVRHLGRLMNTEAFF. For the CDR3, the DNA is TGTGCCTGGAGTGTCCGACACCTGGGCAGACTAATGAACACTGAAGCTTTCTTT.

This chain links TRBV6-1 with TRBJ2-7; 9 nucleotides line up with TRBD2. This CDR3 comprises 15 residues. With V trimmed by 2 bases and J by 3 bases, 5 bases remained unmatched. CDR1 is MNHNS, CDR2 SASEGT, per germline. CDR3 protein: CASSEFPSGNYEQYF. The CDR3 bases are TGTGCCAGCAGTGAATTTCCTAGCGGGAACTACGAGCAGTACTTC.

This chain connects TRBV7-8 to TRBJ2-3; 11 nucleotides align to TRBD2. V lost 4 bases to trimming and J lost 3 bases; unmatched junction nucleotides: 6. This CDR3 region has 16 residues. CDR1 is SGHVS and CDR2 is FQNEAQ in the germline V gene. The DNA for the CDR3 is TGTGCCAGCAGCTCCATAGCGGGAGGGGTAACAGATACGCAGTATTTT. Translating it yields CASSSIAGGVTDTQYF.

This clone has only a few counts. The V gene is TRBV29-1, the J gene TRBJ2-3; D gene unclear. Per germline, CDR1 SQVTM and CDR2 ANQGSEA. The germline V and J ends were trimmed by 4 bases and 4 bases, with 15 bases remaining between them. This CDR3 region has 14 residues. The CDR3 DNA sequence: TGCAGCGTTGGAGCAGTAGCCGGCGCAGATACGCAGTATTTT. Translated, it gives CSVGAVAGADTQYF.